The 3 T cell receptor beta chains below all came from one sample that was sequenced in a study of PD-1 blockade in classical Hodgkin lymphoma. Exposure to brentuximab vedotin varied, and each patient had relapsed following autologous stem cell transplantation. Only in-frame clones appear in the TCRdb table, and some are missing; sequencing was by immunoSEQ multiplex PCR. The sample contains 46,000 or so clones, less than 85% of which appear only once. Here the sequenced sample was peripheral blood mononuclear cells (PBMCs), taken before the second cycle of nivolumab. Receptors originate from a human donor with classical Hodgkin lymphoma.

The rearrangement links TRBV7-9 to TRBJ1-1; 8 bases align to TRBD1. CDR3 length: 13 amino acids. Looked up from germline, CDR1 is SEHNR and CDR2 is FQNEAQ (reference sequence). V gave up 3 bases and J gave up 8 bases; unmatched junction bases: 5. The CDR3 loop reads CASSFQGASEAFF. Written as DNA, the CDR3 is TGTGCCAGCAGCTTCCAGGGGGCGTCCGAAGCTTTCTTT.

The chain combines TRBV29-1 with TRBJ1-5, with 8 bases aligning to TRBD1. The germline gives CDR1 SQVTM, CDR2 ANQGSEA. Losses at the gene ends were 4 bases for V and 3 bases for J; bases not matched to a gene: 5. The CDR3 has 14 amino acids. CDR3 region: CSVGTGSDNQPQHF. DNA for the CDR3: TGCAGCGTTGGGACAGGGAGTGACAATCAGCCCCAGCATTTT. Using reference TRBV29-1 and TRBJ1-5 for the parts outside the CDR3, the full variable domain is SAVISQKPSRDICQRGTSLTIQCQVDSQVTMMFWYRQQPGQSLTLIATANQGSEATYESGFVIDKFPISRPNLTFSTLTVSNMSPEDSSIYLCSVGTGSDNQPQHFGDGTRLSIL.

The CDR3, as DNA: TGCAGCGTTGAAGTTTCAGGGAAGGTCTACGAGCAGTACTTC. Translating it yields CSVEVSGKVYEQYF. The rearrangement links TRBV29-1 to TRBJ2-7, with a tentative D call TRBD1 (5 bases). CDR1 is SQVTM and CDR2 is ANQGSEA in the germline V gene. CDR3 size: 14 residues. Trimming took off 1 base at V and 3 bases at J, with 13 bases between the two ends.